This entry features one T cell receptor beta chain sequence. The time point was: newly diagnosed GD, antithyroid drugs for less than 3 months. RNA isolated from PBMCs was used to make the TCR library. The sample comes from a study of regulatory T cells in long-lasting Graves disease. Germline V gene data show CDR1 as LNHDA and CDR2 as SQIVND (reference sequence). This CDR3 has 15 residues. With 10 bases clipped from V and 3 bases from J, the junction kept 10 bases outside the gene matches. Investigators prepared the TCR beta libraries by applying iRepertoire HTBI primers and Arm-PCR of CDR3 regions. One entry per CDR3 protein, called by TCRdb with MiXCR from the multiplex PCR reads. The table shows approximately 480,000 distinct CDR3 sequences, with 15% to 20% occurring only once. The data were also submitted as part of a second study, on T cells in Graves' hyperthyroidism and ophthalmopathy. That report notes: Investigators excluded patients with uncontrolled infection, other autoimmune disease, pregnancy or lactation. TCR CDR3 regions were first amplified by RT-PCR with HTBI primers. The model anticipated ophthalmopathy a median about six months pre-onset.

This receptor was taken from a man aged 35 to 55 with Graves disease. This material consisted of peripheral blood mononuclear cells (PBMCs), taken at new diagnosis, from a patient treated with antithyroid drugs. This chain uses TRBV19 with TRBJ2-1; 9 nucleotides align to TRBD2. The CDR3 loop is CATPPLAGSYNEQFF. In nucleotides, the CDR3 is TGTGCCACCCCCCCCCTAGCGGGAAGCTACAATGAGCAGTTCTTC. Supplemented by reference TRBV19 and TRBJ2-1, the full variable domain reads DGGITQSPKYLFRKEGQNVTLSCEQNLNHDAMYWYRQDPGQGLRLIYYSQIVNDFQKGDIAEGYSVSREKKESFPLTVTSAQKNPTAFYLCATPPLAGSYNEQFFGPGTRLTVL.